The entry below gives a single T cell receptor beta chain sequence along with its context. This clone was seen a few times. Its binding antigen is unknown. The input lacks base qualities; no much larger clone sits a single base away. Following the manufacturer's instructions, the researchers used the immunoSEQ immune profiling system to amplify TCR beta CDR3 regions via multiplex PCR. An Illumina NextSeq system was used for sequencing. In the source study's methods: Sequence data were processed on the immunoSEQ Analyzer platform, and clonality was calculated as the square root of Simpson's index of productive rearrangements. Jensen-Shannon distance served as the measure of similarity in V and J usage, while OLGA was used to compute CDR3 generation probabilities. Shared CDR3 sequences were searched against the immuneACCESS database (August 2020) and VDJdb (December 2020). What TCRdb holds here is the immuneACCESS table cut down to in-frame rearrangements. Part of the clones is not present; checked against another copy, under half of the missing clones reflect an unresolved V gene, and the others are unexplained. V and J calls plus clone size are reproduced from that table; the DNA served to infer D and trimming. This sample holds roughly 29,000 clones; around four fifths were observed only once. The ten largest clones represent over 0.7% of the sample.

The data originate from a study of monozygotic twins with cystic fibrosis (dated by TCRdb to the early 2020s). About the full investigation: About 3 micrograms of fragmented DNA went through around 15 PCR cycles to produce barcoded libraries. The study compared TCR beta repertoires within and between 16 monozygotic twin pairs with cystic fibrosis to assess genetic influence on V and J gene usage. Ten female and six male twin pairs, aged about 2.0 to 36.4 years (median about 9.4 years) and mostly children and adolescents, were included in the cohort. On the day of blood sampling, twins were ranked among more than 850 cohort participants for weight-for-height and for FEVPerc (FEV1 disease centile). Data for three of the twin pairs had already been reported earlier in a different context. The study at large found these results: Simpson clonality was generally low (median roughly 0.009), which suggests a naive-dominated repertoire, and clonality was higher in the most severely affected patients. In 13 of 16 pairs, V gene usage most closely resembled the co-twin's, and the same held for J usage in 8 of 16 pairs, a pattern suggesting genetic constraints. The cohort was small, and no association was found between shared CDR3 numbers and age, concordance or disease severity. Nucleotide-identical clonotype sharing was significantly higher within monozygotic CF twin pairs than between unrelated CF individuals (P = 0.000026, Mann-Whitney).

The twin pairs came from the European Cystic Fibrosis Twin and Sibling Study Cohort, which recruited patients from 150 to 200 CF clinics across 14 European countries. Zygosity and CFTR genotype were confirmed in-house, and zygosity was tested by multiplex PCR of nine short tandem repeat loci. Peripheral blood was taken from each twin, and clinical parameters were recorded on the day of blood sampling. Phenol/chloroform extraction was used to isolate genomic DNA from peripheral blood cells, and the DNA was then kept in TE buffer at 4 degrees C. The CDR3 starts with the cysteine, ends with the phenylalanine, and has 15 residues. Just the 45-base CDR3 DNA is kept, in frame starting at base 1. Relative to germline, V is 5 bases shorter and J is 12 bases shorter, with 24 bases between their ends. As encoded in the germline V gene (reference sequence), CDR1 is MNHNY while CDR2 is SVGAGI.

The chain is assembled from TRBV6-6 and TRBJ2-3; too little of a D gene remains to name it. Specimen: blood. The origin of this receptor is a girl aged 2-9 years with cystic fibrosis. The DNA reads as follows: TGTGCCAGCAGTCCATCCTACCCTGAGCACCACGCCCAGTATTTT. Its coded protein is CASSPSYPEHHAQYF.